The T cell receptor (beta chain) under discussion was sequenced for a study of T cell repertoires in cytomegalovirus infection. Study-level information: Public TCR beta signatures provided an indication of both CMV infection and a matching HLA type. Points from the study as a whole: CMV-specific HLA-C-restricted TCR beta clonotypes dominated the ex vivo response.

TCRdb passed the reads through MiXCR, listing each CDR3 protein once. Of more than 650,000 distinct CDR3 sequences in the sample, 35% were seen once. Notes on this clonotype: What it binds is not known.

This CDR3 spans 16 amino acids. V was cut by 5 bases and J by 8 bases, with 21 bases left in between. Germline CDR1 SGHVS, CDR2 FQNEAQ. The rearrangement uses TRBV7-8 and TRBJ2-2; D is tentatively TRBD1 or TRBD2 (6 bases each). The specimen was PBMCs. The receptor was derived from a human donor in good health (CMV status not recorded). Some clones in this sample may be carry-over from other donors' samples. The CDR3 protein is CASSAGTITLGGELFF. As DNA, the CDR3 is TGTGCCAGCAGCGCGGGGACAATTACACTGGGGGGGGAGCTGTTTTTT. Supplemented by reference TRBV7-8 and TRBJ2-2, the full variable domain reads GAGVSQSPRYKVAKRGQDVALRCDPISGHVSLFWYQQALGQGPEFLTYFQNEAQLDKSGLPSDRFFAERPEGSVSTLKIQRTQQEDSAVYLCASSAGTITLGGELFFGEGSRLTVL.